This is a list of T cell receptor beta chains from one sample in a study of blood T cell repertoires in COVID-19. The table came from immunoSEQ multiplex PCR; TCRdb's copy has only in-frame clones and leaves some out. Of 250,000 or so clones in the sample, approximately 89% were seen once. Specimen: peripheral blood. These TCRs come from a woman aged 40-49 years who had recovered from COVID-19. CDR3s include the opening cysteine and the closing phenylalanine or tryptophan. D genes are given only for firm matches. Only part of the rows carry a size: once, few, many, or a class if the clone is expanded.

size	J	D	V	DNA	CDR3
.	TRBJ1-1	TRBD1	TRBV24-1	TGTGCCACCCGCAGGGGGGATGAAGCTTTCTTT	CATRRGDEAFF
.	TRBJ2-1	.	TRBV19	TGTGCCAGTAGTATGAGGCTTCCTGTCAATGAGCAGTTCTTC	CASSMRLPVNEQFF
.	TRBJ2-1	TRBD2	TRBV4-3	TGCGCCAGCAGCCAAGATCTAGCGGGGTTAGGGCTGAAGCAGTTCTTC	CASSQDLAGLGLKQFF
.	TRBJ2-3	.	TRBV14	TGTGCCAGCAGCCCATTCGGCGGAGTAACCACAGATACGCAGTATTTT	CASSPFGGVTTDTQYF
.	TRBJ1-5	.	TRBV18	TGTGCCAGCTCGCAAGACTCAGGGGTCGTTCAGCCCCAGCATTTT	CASSQDSGVVQPQHF
many	TRBJ2-3	.	TRBV7-2	TGTGCCAGCAGCTCGACTCGGGTACCAGATACGCAGTATTTT	CASSSTRVPDTQYF
.	TRBJ2-1	.	TRBV5-4	TGTGCCAGCAGCTTGCGACTGAACTCCTACAATGAGCAGTTCTTC	CASSLRLNSYNEQFF
.	TRBJ1-2	TRBD1	TRBV11-1	TGTGCCAGCAGCCCAGGACAGGCCGACTATGGCTACACCTTC	CASSPGQADYGYTF
.	TRBJ2-3	.	TRBV7-8	TGTGCCAGCAGCCACCGCATGAGGAGTAGCACAGATACGCAGTATTTT	CASSHRMRSSTDTQYF
.	TRBJ2-4	.	TRBV19	TGTGCCAGTAGTATAGACCCCAGCATTCAGTACTTC	CASSIDPSIQYF
.	TRBJ1-2	.	TRBV19	TGTGCCAGTAGTCCCCCCCAGGGCGGTGGCTACACCTTC	CASSPPQGGGYTF
.	TRBJ2-2	.	TRBV9	TGTGCCAGCAGCGCTAGCAGCCCCGGGGAGCTGTTTTTT	CASSASSPGELFF
.	TRBJ2-1	TRBD1	TRBV12-5	TGTGCTAGTGGTCGGTCTATACAGGGGGCGTCCTACAATGAGCAGTTCTTC	CASGRSIQGASYNEQFF
.	TRBJ2-1	TRBD2	TRBV20-1	TGCAGTAACAGCGGGGACAATGAGCAGTTCTTC	CSNSGDNEQFF
.	TRBJ1-3	.	TRBV9	TGTGCCAGCAGCGTAGATCCTTCCTCTGGAAACACCATATATTTT	CASSVDPSSGNTIYF
.	TRBJ2-3	.	TRBV19	TGTGCCAGTAGCCCCTCCGGCACAGATACGCAGTATTTT	CASSPSGTDTQYF
.	TRBJ2-3	TRBD2	TRBV11-2	TGTGCCAGCAGCTACCTAGCGGGGGGGCCAGATACGCAGTATTTT	CASSYLAGGPDTQYF
.	TRBJ1-1	.	TRBV11-3	TGTGCCAGCAGCTTATCCGGGTTGAACACTGAAGCTTTCTTT	CASSLSGLNTEAFF
.	TRBJ2-2	.	TRBV7-2	TGTGCCAGCAGTGCACGACTCCACACCGGGGAGCTGTTTTTT	CASSARLHTGELFF
.	TRBJ1-1	TRBD1	TRBV7-2	TGTGCCAGCAGCTTAGGACAGGGAGTTTTGGAAGCTTTCTTT	CASSLGQGVLEAFF
.	TRBJ1-1	.	TRBV30	TGTGCCTGGATGGAGTATACTGAAGCTTTCTTT	CAWMEYTEAFF
.	TRBJ2-1	TRBD2	TRBV5-1	TGCGCCAGCAGCTTGGCTGGACTTGGGACTAGCGGGAGTAATGAGCAGTTCTTC	CASSLAGLGTSGSNEQFF
.	TRBJ2-5	.	TRBV3-1/TRBV3-2	TGTGCCAGCAGCCATAATCCGGGTCACCCGTACTTC	CASSHNPGHPYF
.	TRBJ2-1	TRBD2	TRBV13	TGTGCCAGCAGCTTAAGGTCTAGCGGGAGGATCCATGAGCAGTTCTTC	CASSLRSSGRIHEQFF
once	TRBJ2-3	.	TRBV9	TGTGCCAGCAGCGACTTGGCAGATACGCAGTATTTT	CASSDLADTQYF
.	TRBJ2-2	.	TRBV3-1/TRBV3-2	TGTGCCAGCAGCCAAGGGCCTAGCGGGGAGCTGTTTTTT	CASSQGPSGELFF
.	TRBJ1-5	.	TRBV12-3/TRBV12-4	TGTGCCAGCAGTAGCGACCTAAATCAGCCCCAGCATTTT	CASSSDLNQPQHF
.	TRBJ1-6	.	TRBV3-1/TRBV3-2	TGTGCCAGCAGCCAGACAGTGTATAATTCACCCCTCCACTTT	CASSQTVYNSPLHF
.	TRBJ2-5	.	TRBV19	TGTGCCAGTAGTATTTCGGGGGACCTCCAAGAGACCCAGTACTTC	CASSISGDLQETQYF
.	TRBJ2-2	.	TRBV18	TGTGCCAGCTCTCGCGGTCCCACCGGGGAGCTGTTTTTT	CASSRGPTGELFF
few	TRBJ1-5	.	TRBV28	TGTGCCAGCAGTCTAGGCCCCCGTCAGCCCCAGCATTTT	CASSLGPRQPQHF
.	TRBJ1-1	.	TRBV5-1	TGCGCCAGCAGCTTGGATCCCGGGGACTACACTGAAGCTTTCTTT	CASSLDPGDYTEAFF
.	TRBJ2-1	TRBD2	TRBV29-1	TGCAGCGTGCGGACTAGCGGGTTCTACAATGAGCAGTTCTTC	CSVRTSGFYNEQFF
.	TRBJ2-5	.	TRBV9	TGTGCCAGCAGCGTAGGCCCCGGGAGTGAGACCCAGTACTTC	CASSVGPGSETQYF